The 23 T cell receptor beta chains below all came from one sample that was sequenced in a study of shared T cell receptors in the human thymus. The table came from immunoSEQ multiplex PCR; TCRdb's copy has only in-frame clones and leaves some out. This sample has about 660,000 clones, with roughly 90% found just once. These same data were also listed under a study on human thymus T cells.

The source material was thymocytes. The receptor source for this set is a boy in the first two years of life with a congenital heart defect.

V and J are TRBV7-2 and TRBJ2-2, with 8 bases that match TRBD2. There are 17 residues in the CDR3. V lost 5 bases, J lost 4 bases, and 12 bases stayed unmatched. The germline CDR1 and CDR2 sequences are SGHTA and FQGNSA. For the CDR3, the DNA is TGTGCCAGCAGCGATACTCAGCGGGGGCTCGGCACCGGGGAGCTGTTTTTT. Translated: CASSDTQRGLGTGELFF.

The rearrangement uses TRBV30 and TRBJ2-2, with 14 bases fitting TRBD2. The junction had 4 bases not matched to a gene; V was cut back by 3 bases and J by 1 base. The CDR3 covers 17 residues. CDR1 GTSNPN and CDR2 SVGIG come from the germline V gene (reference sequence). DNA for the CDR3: TGTGCCTGGAGAGGGGGACTAGCGGGAGTGAACACCGGGGAGCTGTTTTTT. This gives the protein CAWRGGLAGVNTGELFF.

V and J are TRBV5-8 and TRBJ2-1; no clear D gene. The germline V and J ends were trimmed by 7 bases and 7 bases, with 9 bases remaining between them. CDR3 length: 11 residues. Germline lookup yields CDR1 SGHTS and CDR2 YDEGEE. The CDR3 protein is CASLRPNEQFF. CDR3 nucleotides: TGTGCCAGCCTGAGGCCGAATGAGCAGTTCTTC.

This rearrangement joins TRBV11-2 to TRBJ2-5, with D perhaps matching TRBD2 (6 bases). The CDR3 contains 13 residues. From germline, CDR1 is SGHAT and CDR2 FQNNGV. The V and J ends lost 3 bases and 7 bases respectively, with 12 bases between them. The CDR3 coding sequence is TGTGCCAGCAGCTTCGCGGGACTCGGGACCCAGTACTTC. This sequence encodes CASSFAGLGTQYF.

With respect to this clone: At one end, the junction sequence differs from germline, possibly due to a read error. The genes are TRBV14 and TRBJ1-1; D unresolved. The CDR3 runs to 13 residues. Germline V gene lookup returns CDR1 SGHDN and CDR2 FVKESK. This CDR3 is CASSQTRSTQAFF. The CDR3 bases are TGTGCCAGCAGCCAGACACGCTCCACTCAAGCTTTCTTT.

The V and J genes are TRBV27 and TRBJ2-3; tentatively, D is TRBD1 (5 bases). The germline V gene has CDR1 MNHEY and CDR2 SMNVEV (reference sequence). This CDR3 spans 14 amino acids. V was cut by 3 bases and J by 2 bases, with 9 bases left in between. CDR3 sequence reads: CASSFAGNTDTQYF. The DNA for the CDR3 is TGTGCCAGCAGTTTTGCAGGGAACACAGATACGCAGTATTTT.

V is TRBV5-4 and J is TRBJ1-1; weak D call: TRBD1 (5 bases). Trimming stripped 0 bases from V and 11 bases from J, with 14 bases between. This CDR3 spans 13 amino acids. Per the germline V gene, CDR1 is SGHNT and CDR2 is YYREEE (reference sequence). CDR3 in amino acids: CASSLVAGRKAFF. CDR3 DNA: TGTGCCAGCAGCTTGGTGGCAGGGAGGAAGGCTTTCTTT. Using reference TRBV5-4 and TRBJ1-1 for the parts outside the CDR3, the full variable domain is ETGVTQSPTHLIKTRGQQVTLRCSSQSGHNTVSWYQQALGQGPQFIFQYYREEENGRGNFPPRFSGLQFPNYSSELNVNALELDDSALYLCASSLVAGRKAFFGQGTRLTVV.

The CDR3 here is CASSTGLSENYEQYF. Written as DNA, the CDR3 is TGTGCCAGCAGCACGGGACTTTCCGAAAACTACGAGCAGTACTTC. The chain uses TRBV7-6 and TRBJ2-7; D may be TRBD2 (6 bases). Trimming removed 5 bases at V and 3 bases at J, with 17 bases between. The CDR3 spans 15 residues. In germline, CDR1 is SGHVS, CDR2 FNYEAQ.

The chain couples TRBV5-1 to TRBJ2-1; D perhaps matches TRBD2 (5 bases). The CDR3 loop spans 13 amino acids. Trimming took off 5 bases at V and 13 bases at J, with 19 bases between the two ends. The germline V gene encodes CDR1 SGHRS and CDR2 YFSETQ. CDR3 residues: CASRPPSGGQQFF. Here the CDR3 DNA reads TGCGCCAGCAGACCCCCGAGCGGCGGTCAACAGTTCTTC.

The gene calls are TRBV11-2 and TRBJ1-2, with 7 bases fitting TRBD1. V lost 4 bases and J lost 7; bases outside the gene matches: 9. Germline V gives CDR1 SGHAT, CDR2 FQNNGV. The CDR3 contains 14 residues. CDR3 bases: TGTGCCAGCAGCTGCGACAGGGTTGAGGGTGGCTACACCTTC. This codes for CASSCDRVEGGYTF.

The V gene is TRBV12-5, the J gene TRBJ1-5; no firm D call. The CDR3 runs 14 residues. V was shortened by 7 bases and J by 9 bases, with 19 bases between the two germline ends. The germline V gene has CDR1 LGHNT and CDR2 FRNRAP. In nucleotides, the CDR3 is TGTGCTAGTGCCCCGGGCCTCCCGGGAGGGCCCCAGCATTTT. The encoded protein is CASAPGLPGGPQHF. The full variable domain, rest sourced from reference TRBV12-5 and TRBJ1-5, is DARVTQTPRHKVTEMGQEVTMRCQPILGHNTVFWYRQTMMQGLELLAYFRNRAPLDDSGMPKDRFSAEMPDATLATLKIQPSEPRDSAVYFCASAPGLPGGPQHFGDGTRLSIL.

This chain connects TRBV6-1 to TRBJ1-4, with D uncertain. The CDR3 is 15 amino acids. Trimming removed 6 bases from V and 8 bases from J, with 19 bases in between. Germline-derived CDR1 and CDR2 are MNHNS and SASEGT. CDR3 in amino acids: CASSLLDREHEKLFF. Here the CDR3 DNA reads TGTGCCAGCAGCCTTCTTGATAGAGAGCACGAAAAACTGTTTTTT.

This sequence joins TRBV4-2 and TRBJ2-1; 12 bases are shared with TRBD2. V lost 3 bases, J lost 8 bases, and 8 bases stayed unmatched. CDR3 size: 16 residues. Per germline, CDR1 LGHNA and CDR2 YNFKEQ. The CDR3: CASSQRLAGDLDEQFF. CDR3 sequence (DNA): TGTGCCAGCAGCCAGCGACTAGCGGGAGATTTAGATGAGCAGTTCTTC.

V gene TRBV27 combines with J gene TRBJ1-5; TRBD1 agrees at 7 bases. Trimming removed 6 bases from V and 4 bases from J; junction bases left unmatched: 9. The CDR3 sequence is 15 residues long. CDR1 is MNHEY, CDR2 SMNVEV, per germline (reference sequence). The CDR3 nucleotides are TGTGCCAGCAGCGCCCCCGGGACAGAGAATCAGCCCCAGCATTTT. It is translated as CASSAPGTENQPQHF.

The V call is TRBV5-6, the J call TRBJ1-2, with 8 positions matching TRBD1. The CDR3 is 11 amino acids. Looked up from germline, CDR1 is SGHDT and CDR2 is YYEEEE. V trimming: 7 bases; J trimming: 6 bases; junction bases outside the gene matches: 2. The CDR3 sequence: CASDRGDGYTF. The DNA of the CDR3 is TGTGCCAGCGACAGGGGAGATGGCTACACCTTC.

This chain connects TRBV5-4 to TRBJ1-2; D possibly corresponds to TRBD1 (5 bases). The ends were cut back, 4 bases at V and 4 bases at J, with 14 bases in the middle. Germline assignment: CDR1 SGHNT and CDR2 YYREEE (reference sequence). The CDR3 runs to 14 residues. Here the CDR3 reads CASSHLRGVYGYTF. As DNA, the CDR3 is TGTGCCAGCAGCCACTTAAGGGGCGTCTATGGCTACACCTTC.

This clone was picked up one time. CDR3: CASSPPDRDPGELFF. In DNA form, the CDR3 reads TGTGCCAGCAGTCCTCCAGACAGGGATCCCGGGGAGCTGTTTTTT. This rearrangement joins TRBV28 to TRBJ2-2; 7 bases map to TRBD1. Germline CDR1 MDHEN, CDR2 SYDVKM. The ends lost 5 bases at V and 6 bases at J; junction bases unmatched: 9. The CDR3 has 15 amino acids.

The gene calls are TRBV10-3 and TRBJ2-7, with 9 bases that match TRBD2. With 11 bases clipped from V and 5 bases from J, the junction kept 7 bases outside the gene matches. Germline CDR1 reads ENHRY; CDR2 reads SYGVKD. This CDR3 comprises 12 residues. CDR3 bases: TGTGCCGCCAGGACTAGCGCCCACGAGCAGTACTTC. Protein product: CAARTSAHEQYF.

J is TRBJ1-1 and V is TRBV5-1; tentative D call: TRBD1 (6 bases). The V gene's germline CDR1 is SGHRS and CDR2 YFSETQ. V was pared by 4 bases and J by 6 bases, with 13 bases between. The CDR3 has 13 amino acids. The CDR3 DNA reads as TGCGCCAGCAGCCCGGGGGGGCGGCCTGAAGCTTTCTTT. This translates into CASSPGGRPEAFF.

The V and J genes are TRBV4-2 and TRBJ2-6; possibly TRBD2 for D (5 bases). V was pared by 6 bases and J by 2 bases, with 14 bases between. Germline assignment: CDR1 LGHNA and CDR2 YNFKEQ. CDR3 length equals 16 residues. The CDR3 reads CASSEQREAGANVLTF. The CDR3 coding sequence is TGTGCCAGCAGTGAACAACGGGAAGCTGGGGCCAACGTCCTGACTTTC.

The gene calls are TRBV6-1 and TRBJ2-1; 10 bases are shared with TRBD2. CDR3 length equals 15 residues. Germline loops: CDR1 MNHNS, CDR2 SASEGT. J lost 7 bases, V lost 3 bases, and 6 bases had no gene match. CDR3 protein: CASSEGLAGENEQFF. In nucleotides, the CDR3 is TGTGCCAGCAGTGAGGGGCTAGCGGGAGAAAATGAGCAGTTCTTC.

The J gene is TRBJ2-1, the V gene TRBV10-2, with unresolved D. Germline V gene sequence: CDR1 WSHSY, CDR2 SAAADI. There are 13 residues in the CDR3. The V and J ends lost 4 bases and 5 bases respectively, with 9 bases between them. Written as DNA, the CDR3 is TGCGCCAGCAGTGCAAAGAGCCACAATGAGCAGTTCTTC. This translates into CASSAKSHNEQFF.

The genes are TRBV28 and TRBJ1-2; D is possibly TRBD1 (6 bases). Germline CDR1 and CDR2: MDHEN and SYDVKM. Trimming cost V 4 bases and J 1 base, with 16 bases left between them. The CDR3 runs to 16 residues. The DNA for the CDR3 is TGTGCCAGCAGTTCGCCCATACAGGGCTATAACTATGGCTACACCTTC. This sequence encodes CASSSPIQGYNYGYTF.